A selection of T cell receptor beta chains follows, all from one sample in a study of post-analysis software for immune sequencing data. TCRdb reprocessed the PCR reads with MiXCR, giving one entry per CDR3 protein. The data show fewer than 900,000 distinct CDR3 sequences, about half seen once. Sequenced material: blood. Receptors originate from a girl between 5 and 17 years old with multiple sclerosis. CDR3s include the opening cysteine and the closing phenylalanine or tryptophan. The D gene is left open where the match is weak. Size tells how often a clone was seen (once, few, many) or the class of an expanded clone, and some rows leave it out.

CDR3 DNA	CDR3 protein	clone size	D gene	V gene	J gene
TGTGCCAGCAGTGAAGACGGGACAGACTACAATGAGCAGTTCTTC	CASSEDGTDYNEQFF	.	TRBD1	TRBV6-1	TRBJ2-1
TGTGCCAGCAGTTACTCCTGGACAGGGGTAATAGGCACTGAAGCTTTCTTT	CASSYSWTGVIGTEAFF	.	TRBD1	TRBV6-6	TRBJ1-1
TGTGCCAGCAGCTTAGCTCTCGGGGGAGGGCCGTCGGGTGAGCAGTTCTTC	CASSLALGGGPSGEQFF	.	TRBD2	TRBV11-2	TRBJ2-1
TGTGCTAGCAGCTTAGGACCGGGATCGGGCGAGCAGTACTTC	CASSLGPGSGEQYF	.	.	TRBV7-7	TRBJ2-7
TGTGCCAGCAGGGGGAGTAGCGGCTTCTACGAGCAGTACTTC	CASRGSSGFYEQYF	.	.	TRBV6-5	TRBJ2-7
TGTGCCAGCAGCCAGTATCCGGGTGAGACCCAGTACTTC	CASSQYPGETQYF	.	.	TRBV11-2	TRBJ2-5
TGTGCCAGCAGTTTAGGGACTAGCGGGAGGGCCGAGGGGAATGAGCAGTTCTTC	CASSLGTSGRAEGNEQFF	few	TRBD2	TRBV12-3/TRBV12-4	TRBJ2-1
TGTGCCAGCAGCCCAGGGGTCCGCCGCTCTGGGGCCAACGTCCTGACTTTC	CASSPGVRRSGANVLTF	few	.	TRBV5-6	TRBJ2-6
TGCAGTGCTAGCGTACTAGCGGGAGAGAGCGGCGAGCAGTTCTTC	CSASVLAGESGEQFF	.	TRBD2	TRBV20-1	TRBJ2-1
TGCGCCAGCAGCTTGAAGGGCGGGAGGTCTTTGGGGGATGAGCAGTTCTTC	CASSLKGGRSLGDEQFF	few	TRBD2	TRBV5-1	TRBJ2-1
TGTGCCATCAAGGCAGGGGGCTACTACGAGCAGTACTTC	CAIKAGGYYEQYF	.	TRBD1	TRBV10-3	TRBJ2-7
TGTGCCATCAGTGATTGGGGACAGGGAAGGCTTGGCTACACCTTC	CAISDWGQGRLGYTF	.	TRBD1	TRBV10-3	TRBJ1-2
TGTGCCAGCAGTTACTCTCGAGGCGGAGCATACAATGAGCAGTTCTTC	CASSYSRGGAYNEQFF	.	.	TRBV6-5	TRBJ2-1
TGTGCCAGCAGTGAAACCCGGACCGTCACTGAAGCTTTCTTT	CASSETRTVTEAFF	few	.	TRBV2	TRBJ1-1
TGTGCCAGCAGCCAAGGGAAGAGCTCCTACAATGAGCAGTTCTTC	CASSQGKSSYNEQFF	.	.	TRBV3-1	TRBJ2-1